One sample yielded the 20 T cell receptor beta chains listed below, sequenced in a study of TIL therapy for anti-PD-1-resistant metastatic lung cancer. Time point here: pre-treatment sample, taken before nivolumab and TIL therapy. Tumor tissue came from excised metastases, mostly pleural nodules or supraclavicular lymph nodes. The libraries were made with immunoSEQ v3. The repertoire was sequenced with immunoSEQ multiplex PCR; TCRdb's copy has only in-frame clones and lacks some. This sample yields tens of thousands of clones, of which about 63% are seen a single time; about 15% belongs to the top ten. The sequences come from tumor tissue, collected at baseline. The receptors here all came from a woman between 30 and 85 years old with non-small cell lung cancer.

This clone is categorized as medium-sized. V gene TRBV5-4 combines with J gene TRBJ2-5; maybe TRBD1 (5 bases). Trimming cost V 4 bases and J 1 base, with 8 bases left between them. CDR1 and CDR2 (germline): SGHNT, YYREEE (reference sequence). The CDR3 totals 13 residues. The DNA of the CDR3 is TGTGCCAGCAGCCGTGACAGCCAAGAGACCCAGTACTTC. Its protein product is CASSRDSQETQYF.

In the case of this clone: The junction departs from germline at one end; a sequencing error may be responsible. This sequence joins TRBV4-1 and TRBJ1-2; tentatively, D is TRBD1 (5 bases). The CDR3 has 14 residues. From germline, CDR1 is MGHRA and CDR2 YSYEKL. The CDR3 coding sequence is TGTGCCAGCAGCTTATCGGGGGATGGGTATGGCTACACCTTC. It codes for CASSLSGDGYGYTF.

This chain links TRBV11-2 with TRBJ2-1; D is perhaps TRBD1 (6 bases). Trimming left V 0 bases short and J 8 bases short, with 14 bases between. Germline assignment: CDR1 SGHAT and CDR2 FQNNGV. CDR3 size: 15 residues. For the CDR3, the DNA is TGTGCCAGCAGCTTAGACAGGGGAAGTATCGATGAGCAGTTCTTC. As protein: CASSLDRGSIDEQFF.

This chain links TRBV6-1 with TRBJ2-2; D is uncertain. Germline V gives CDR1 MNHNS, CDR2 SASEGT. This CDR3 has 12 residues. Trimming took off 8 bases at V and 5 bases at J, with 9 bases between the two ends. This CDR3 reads CASGQVTGELFF. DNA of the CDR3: TGTGCCAGCGGGCAGGTTACCGGGGAGCTGTTTTTT.

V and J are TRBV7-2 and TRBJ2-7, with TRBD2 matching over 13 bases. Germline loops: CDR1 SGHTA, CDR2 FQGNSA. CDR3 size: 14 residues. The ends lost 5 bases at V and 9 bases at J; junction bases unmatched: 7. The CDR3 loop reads CASSPTSGRASQYF. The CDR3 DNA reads TGTGCCAGCAGCCCAACTAGCGGGAGGGCCTCGCAGTACTTC.

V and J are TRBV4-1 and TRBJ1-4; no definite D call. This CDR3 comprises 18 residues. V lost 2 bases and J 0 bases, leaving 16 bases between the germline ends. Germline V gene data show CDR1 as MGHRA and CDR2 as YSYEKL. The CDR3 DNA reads TGCGCCAGCAGCCAAACCCCGGGCGGTAAAGCAACTAATGAAAAACTGTTTTTT. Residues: CASSQTPGGKATNEKLFF.

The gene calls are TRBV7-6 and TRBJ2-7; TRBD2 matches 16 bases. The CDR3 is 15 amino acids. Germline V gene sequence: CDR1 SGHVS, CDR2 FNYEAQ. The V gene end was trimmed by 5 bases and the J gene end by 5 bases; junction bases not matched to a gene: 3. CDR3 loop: CASSQGLAGGDEQYF. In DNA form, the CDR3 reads TGTGCCAGCAGCCAGGGACTAGCGGGAGGGGACGAGCAGTACTTC.

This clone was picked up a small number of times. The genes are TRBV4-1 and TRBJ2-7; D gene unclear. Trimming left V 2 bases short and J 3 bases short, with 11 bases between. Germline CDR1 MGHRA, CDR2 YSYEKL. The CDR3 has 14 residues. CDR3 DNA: TGCGCCAGCAGCCAAACACCCGGCCGCTACGAGCAGTACTTC. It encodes CASSQTPGRYEQYF.

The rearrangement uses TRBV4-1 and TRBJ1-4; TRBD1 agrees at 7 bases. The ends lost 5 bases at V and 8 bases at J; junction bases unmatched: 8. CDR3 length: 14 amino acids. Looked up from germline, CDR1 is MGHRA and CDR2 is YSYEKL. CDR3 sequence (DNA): TGCGCCAGCAGCTCAACAGGGGAAGGGGAAAAACTGTTTTTT. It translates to CASSSTGEGEKLFF.

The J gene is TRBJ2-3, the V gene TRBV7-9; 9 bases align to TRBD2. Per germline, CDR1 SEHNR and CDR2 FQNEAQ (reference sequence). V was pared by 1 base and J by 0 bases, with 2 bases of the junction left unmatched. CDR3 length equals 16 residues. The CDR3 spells CASSLVSGSSTDTQYF. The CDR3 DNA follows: TGTGCCAGCAGCTTAGTTAGCGGGAGCAGCACAGATACGCAGTATTTT.

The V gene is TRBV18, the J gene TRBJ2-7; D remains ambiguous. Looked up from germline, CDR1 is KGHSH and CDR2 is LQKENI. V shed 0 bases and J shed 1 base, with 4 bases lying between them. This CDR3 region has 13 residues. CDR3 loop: CASSPPRSYEQYF. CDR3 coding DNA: TGTGCCAGCTCACCACCTAGATCCTACGAGCAGTACTTC.

This CDR3 reads CASSLDGTGGYEQYF. CDR3 DNA: TGTGCCAGCAGCTTAGACGGGACAGGGGGCTACGAGCAGTACTTC. V gene TRBV11-3 combines with J gene TRBJ2-7; 11 nucleotides agree with TRBD1. Germline values: CDR1 SGHNT, CDR2 YENEEA. After removal of 0 bases from V and 3 bases from J, the junction contained 1 base not matched to a gene. The CDR3 is 15 amino acids. Using reference TRBV11-3 and TRBJ2-7 for the parts outside the CDR3, the full variable domain is EAGVVQSPRYKIIEKKQPVAFWCNPISGHNTLYWYLQNLGQGPELLIRYENEEAVDDSQLPKDRFSAERLKGVDSTLKIQPAELGDSAVYLCASSLDGTGGYEQYFGPGTRLTVT.

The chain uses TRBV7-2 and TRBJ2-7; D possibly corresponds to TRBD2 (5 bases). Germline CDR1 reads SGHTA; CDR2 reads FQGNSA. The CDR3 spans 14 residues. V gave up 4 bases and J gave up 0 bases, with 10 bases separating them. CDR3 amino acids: CASSSSRGSYEQYF. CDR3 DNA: TGTGCCAGCAGCTCTAGTCGGGGCTCCTACGAGCAGTACTTC.

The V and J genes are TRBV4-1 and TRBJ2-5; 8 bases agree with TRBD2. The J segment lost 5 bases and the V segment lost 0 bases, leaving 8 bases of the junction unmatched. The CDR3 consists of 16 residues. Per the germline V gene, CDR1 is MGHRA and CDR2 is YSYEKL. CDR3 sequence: CASSQDLAGGGETQYF. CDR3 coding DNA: TGCGCCAGCAGCCAAGACTTGGCGGGAGGAGGCGAGACCCAGTACTTC.

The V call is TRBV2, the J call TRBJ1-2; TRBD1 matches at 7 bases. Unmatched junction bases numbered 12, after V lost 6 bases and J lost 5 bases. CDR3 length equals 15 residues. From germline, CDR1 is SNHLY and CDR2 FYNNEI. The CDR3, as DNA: TGTGCCAGCAGGGATAACAGGGGTGGGGAGTATGGCTACACCTTC. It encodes CASRDNRGGEYGYTF. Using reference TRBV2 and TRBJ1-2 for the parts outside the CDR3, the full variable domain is EPEVTQTPSHQVTQMGQEVILRCVPISNHLYFYWYRQILGQKVEFLVSFYNNEISEKSEIFDDQFSVERPDGSNFTLKIRSTKLEDSAMYFCASRDNRGGEYGYTFGSGTRLTVV.

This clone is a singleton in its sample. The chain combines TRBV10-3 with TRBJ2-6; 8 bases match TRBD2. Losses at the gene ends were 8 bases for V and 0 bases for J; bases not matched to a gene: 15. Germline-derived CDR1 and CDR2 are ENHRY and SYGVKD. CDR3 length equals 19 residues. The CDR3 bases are TGTGCCATCGCCAAGGGACTAGGTGATACCTCCTCTGGGGCCAACGTCCTGACTTTC. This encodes CAIAKGLGDTSSGANVLTF.

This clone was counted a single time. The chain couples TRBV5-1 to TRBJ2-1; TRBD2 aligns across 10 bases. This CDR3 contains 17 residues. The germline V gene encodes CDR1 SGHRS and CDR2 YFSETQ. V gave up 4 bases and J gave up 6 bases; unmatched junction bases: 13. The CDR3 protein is CASSPAALAGASNEQFF. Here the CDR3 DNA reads TGCGCCAGCAGCCCCGCCGCTCTAGCGGGAGCTTCCAATGAGCAGTTCTTC.

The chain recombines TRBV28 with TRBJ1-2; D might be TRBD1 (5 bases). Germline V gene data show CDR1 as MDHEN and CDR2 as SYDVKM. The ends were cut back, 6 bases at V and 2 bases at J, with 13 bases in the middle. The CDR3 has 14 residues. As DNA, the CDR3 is TGTGCCAGCAGGTTTTTCACAGGAAACTATGGCTACACCTTC. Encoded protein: CASRFFTGNYGYTF.

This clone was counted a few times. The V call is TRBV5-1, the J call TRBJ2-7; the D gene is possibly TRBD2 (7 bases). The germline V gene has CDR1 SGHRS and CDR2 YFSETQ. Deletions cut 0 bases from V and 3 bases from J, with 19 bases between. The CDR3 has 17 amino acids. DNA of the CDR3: TGCGCCAGCAGCTTGGCTAGTGGGGGGGCGGCGAACTACGAGCAGTACTTC. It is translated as CASSLASGGAANYEQYF. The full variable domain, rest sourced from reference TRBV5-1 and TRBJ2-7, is KAGVTQTPRYLIKTRGQQVTLSCSPISGHRSVSWYQQTPGQGLQFLFEYFSETQRNKGNFPGRFSGRQFSNSRSEMNVSTLELGDSALYLCASSLASGGAANYEQYFGPGTRLTVT.

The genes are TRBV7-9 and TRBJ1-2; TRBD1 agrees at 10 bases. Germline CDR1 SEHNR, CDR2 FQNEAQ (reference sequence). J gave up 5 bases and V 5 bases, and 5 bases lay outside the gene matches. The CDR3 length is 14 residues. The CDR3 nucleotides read TGTGCCAGCAGCCAAGACAGGGGGCTTTATGGCTACACCTTC. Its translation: CASSQDRGLYGYTF.